Below are 14 T cell receptor beta chains sequenced from a single sample in a study of tumor-infiltrating lymphocytes in primary liver carcinoma. Using a constant-region primer together with ProtoScript II reverse transcriptase, TCR beta cDNA was made from 500 ng of total RNA. Slightly modified ARM-PCR with three nested multiplex PCR rounds yielded TCR beta libraries. The two initial PCR rounds, 9 to 11 cycles each, used TRBV1-TRBV30 forward and C-beta reverse primers. TCRdb processed the multiplex PCR reads anew with MiXCR; each CDR3 protein has one entry. The sample shows about 200,000 distinct CDR3 sequences, about two thirds of them seen only once. Unsorted whole blood served as the source of blood RNA, and germline DNA was extracted as well. Sequencing input: peripheral blood. The receptors stem from a woman in her sixties with primary liver carcinoma and hepatitis B virus infection.

Concerning this clonotype itself: It is likely a read error, because the conserved phenylalanine at the end of the CDR3 is missing. The V call is TRBV11-2, the J call TRBJ2-7; TRBD1 agrees at 7 bases. CDR3 length: 14 amino acids. The germline V gene encodes CDR1 SGHAT and CDR2 FQNNGV. In DNA, the CDR3 is TGTGTCAACAGAGACATAAGGGGGCCTTACGAGCAGTACATC. As protein: CVNRDIRGPYEQYI.

The chain uses TRBV24-1 and TRBJ2-5, with D hard to call. The V gene lost 5 bases and the J gene lost 5 bases, with 11 bases spanning the gap. CDR1 is KGHDR, CDR2 SFDVKD, per germline. CDR3 length: 13 residues. CDR3 residues: CATSVPGRETQYF. As DNA, the CDR3 is TGTGCCACCAGTGTACCAGGTCGGGAGACCCAGTACTTC.

Concerning this clonotype itself: One junction end does not reproduce the germline sequence, and a read error may be involved. This sequence joins TRBV6-2 or TRBV6-3 and TRBJ2-2; either TRBD1 or TRBD2 may supply D (7 bases each). CDR3 size: 16 residues. Germline lookup yields CDR1 MNHEY and CDR2 SVGEGT. The CDR3 DNA is TGTGCCAGCACTTACCCCAGGGGGGGGAGCACCGGGGAGCTGTTTTTT. It yields the protein CASTYPRGGSTGELFF.

Of note for this clonotype: Germline and junction disagree at one end, which may indicate a read error. This sequence joins TRBV5-5 and TRBJ2-3, with TRBD1 matching 7 bases. CDR1 SGHKS and CDR2 YYEKEE come from the germline V gene (reference sequence). The CDR3 has 14 amino acids. As DNA, the CDR3 is TGTGCCAGCAGGCGGCAGGGGGTCTCAGAAACGCAGTATTTT. This encodes CASRRQGVSETQYF.

This clonotype has a single count. The chain employs TRBV7-8 and TRBJ1-4, with D perhaps matching TRBD1 (6 bases). V gave up 2 bases and J gave up 9 bases, with 25 bases separating them. The germline CDR1 and CDR2 sequences are SGHVS and FQNEAQ. The CDR3 covers 18 residues. The CDR3 region is CASSLSAVYRDYLQKLFF. CDR3 DNA: TGTGCCAGCAGCTTATCGGCCGTTTACAGGGACTATCTCCAAAAACTGTTTTTT.

Regarding this clonotype: One junction end disagrees with the germline gene, perhaps due to a read error. The CDR3 protein is CASSQGGLVGQGTQYF. For the CDR3, the DNA is TGTGCCAGCAGCCAAGGAGGACTAGTGGGCCAAGGGACCCAGTACTTC. The V and J genes are TRBV4-2 and TRBJ2-5; 7 bases match TRBD2. The germline V gene has CDR1 LGHNA and CDR2 YNFKEQ. The length of the CDR3 is 16 residues.

This clonotype was observed a single time. The junction departs from germline at one end; a sequencing error may be responsible. The rearrangement uses TRBV11-3 and TRBJ2-1; a possible D gene is TRBD1 (5 bases). There are 15 residues in the CDR3. CDR1 is SGHNT and CDR2 is YENEEA in the germline V gene. In DNA form, the CDR3 reads TGTGCCAGCAGCTTAGGGGCCCAGGGTCGTAAAGAGCAGATCTTC. This sequence encodes CASSLGAQGRKEQIF.

Details on this clonotype: A read error may produce the germline difference seen at one junction end. This chain uses TRBV11-2 with TRBJ1-1; D uncertain. This CDR3 comprises 13 residues. In germline, CDR1 is SGHAT, CDR2 FQNNGV. The CDR3 sequence is CVSSSDLNTEAFF. The CDR3 DNA follows: TGTGTCAGCAGTTCCGACTTGAACACTGAAGCTTTCTTT.

A word on this clonotype: The junction shows a germline mismatch at one end, possibly a read error. The rearrangement links TRBV5-6 to TRBJ1-1, with a possible D match to TRBD1 (6 bases). The CDR3 has 18 amino acids. From germline, CDR1 is SGHDT and CDR2 YYEEEE. CDR3 nucleotide sequence: TGTGCCAGTAGCTGGTGGTCGGGGCAGGGAAGGGGGAGGACTGAAGCTTTCTTT. It yields the protein CASSWWSGQGRGRTEAFF.

This clonotype was recorded only once. A junction boundary mismatches the germline segment, possibly from a read error. This sequence joins TRBV11-2 and TRBJ2-7; D tentatively reads TRBD1 or TRBD2 (7 bases each). The CDR3 loop spans 16 amino acids. Germline-derived CDR1 and CDR2 are SGHAT and FQNNGV. Written as DNA, the CDR3 is TGCGCCAGCAGACCCCAGGGGGGGGATGGCTCCTACGAGCAGTACTTC. As protein: CASRPQGGDGSYEQYF.

Notes on this clonotype: One end of the junction is discordant with germline, which a read error may explain. The chain joins TRBV11-2 to TRBJ1-1, with 9 bases lining up with TRBD1. CDR3 length equals 16 residues. Germline V gene data show CDR1 as SGHAT and CDR2 as FQNNGV. CDR3 sequence (DNA): TGTGCCAGGAGCTTAGCCTGGGGACAGGGACGAGCTGAAGCTTTCTTT. It codes for CARSLAWGQGRAEAFF. Using reference TRBV11-2 and TRBJ1-1 for the parts outside the CDR3, the full variable domain is EAGVAQSPRYKIIEKRQSVAFWCNPISGHATLYWYQQILGQGPKLLIQFQNNGVVDDSQLPKDRFSAERLKGVDSTLKIQPAKLEDSAVYLCARSLAWGQGRAEAFFGQGTRLTVV.

This clonotype was seen at least ten times. The rearrangement uses TRBV5-1 and TRBJ2-5; TRBD2 might be the D (6 bases). Between the trimmed V and J ends, which lost 0 bases and 5 bases, there was a span of 17 bases. The CDR3 loop spans 16 amino acids. Germline V CDR1 and CDR2: SGHRS, YFSETQ. The CDR3 loop is CASSLEVSGGWETQYF. The DNA for the CDR3 is TGCGCCAGCAGCTTGGAAGTATCCGGGGGATGGGAGACCCAGTACTTC.

This clonotype was seen many times. The chain combines TRBV29-1 with TRBJ1-6; the D is unclear. The V end was cut by 6 bases, the J end by 10 bases, with 22 bases between. The CDR3 has 15 amino acids. From germline, CDR1 is SQVTM and CDR2 ANQGSEA. For the CDR3, the DNA is TGCAGCGTCGCAGGAGGTTCGGACGAGTGGTCACCCCTCCACTTT. Its translation is CSVAGGSDEWSPLHF.

This clonotype was picked up a small number of times. Mismatch with germline at one junction end may stem from a read error. J is TRBJ2-7 and V is TRBV11-2, with D perhaps given as TRBD1 or TRBD2 (5 bases each). Germline loops: CDR1 SGHAT, CDR2 FQNNGV. This CDR3 has 12 amino acids. Here the CDR3 reads CASSFPQGERYF. As DNA, the CDR3 is TGTGCCAGCAGCTTTCCCCAAGGGGAGCGGTACTTC.